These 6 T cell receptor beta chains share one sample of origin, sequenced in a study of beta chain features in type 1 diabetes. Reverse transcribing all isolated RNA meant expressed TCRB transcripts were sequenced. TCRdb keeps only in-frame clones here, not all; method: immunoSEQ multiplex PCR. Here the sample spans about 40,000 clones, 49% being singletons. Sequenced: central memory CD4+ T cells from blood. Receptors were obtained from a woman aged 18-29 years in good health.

CDR3 in amino acids: CASSSTGRQGSLYTF. The DNA of the CDR3 is TGTGCCAGCAGTTCTACGGGGAGACAGGGTTCCCTGTACACCTTC. The chain carries TRBV28 and TRBJ1-2, with 7 bases matching TRBD1. The CDR3 length is 15 residues. From germline, CDR1 is MDHEN and CDR2 SYDVKM. V lost 4 bases to trimming and J lost 11 bases; unmatched junction nucleotides: 16.

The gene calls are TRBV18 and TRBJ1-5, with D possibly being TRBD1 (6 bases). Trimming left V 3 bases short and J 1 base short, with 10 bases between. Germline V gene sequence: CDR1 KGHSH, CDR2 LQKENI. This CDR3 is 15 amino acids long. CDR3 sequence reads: CASSPDRESNQPQHF. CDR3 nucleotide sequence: TGTGCCAGCTCACCGGACAGAGAGAGCAATCAGCCCCAGCATTTT.

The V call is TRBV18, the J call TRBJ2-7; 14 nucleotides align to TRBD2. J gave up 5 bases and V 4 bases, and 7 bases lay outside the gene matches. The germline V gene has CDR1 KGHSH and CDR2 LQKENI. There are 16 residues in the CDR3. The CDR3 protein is CASSQRGTSGSHEQYF. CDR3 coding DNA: TGTGCCAGCTCACAAAGGGGGACTAGCGGGAGCCACGAGCAGTACTTC.

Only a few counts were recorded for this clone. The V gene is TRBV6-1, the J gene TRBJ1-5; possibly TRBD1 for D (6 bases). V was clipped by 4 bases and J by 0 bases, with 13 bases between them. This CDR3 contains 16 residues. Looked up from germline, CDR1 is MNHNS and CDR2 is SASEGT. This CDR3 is CASSATGLYSNQPQHF. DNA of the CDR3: TGTGCCAGCAGTGCCACAGGGTTATATAGCAATCAGCCCCAGCATTTT.

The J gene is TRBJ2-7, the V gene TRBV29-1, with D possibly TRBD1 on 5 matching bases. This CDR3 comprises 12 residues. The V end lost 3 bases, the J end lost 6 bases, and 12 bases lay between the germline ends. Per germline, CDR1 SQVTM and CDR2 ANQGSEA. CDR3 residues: CSVDYPTGEQYF. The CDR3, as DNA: TGCAGCGTTGACTATCCCACAGGCGAGCAGTACTTC.

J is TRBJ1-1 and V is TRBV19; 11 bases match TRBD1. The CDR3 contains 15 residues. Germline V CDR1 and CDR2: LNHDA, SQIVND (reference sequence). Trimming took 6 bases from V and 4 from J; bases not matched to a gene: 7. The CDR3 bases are TGTGCCAGTAGCACCTTGGGGACAGGGGGCACTGAAGCTTTCTTT. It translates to CASSTLGTGGTEAFF.